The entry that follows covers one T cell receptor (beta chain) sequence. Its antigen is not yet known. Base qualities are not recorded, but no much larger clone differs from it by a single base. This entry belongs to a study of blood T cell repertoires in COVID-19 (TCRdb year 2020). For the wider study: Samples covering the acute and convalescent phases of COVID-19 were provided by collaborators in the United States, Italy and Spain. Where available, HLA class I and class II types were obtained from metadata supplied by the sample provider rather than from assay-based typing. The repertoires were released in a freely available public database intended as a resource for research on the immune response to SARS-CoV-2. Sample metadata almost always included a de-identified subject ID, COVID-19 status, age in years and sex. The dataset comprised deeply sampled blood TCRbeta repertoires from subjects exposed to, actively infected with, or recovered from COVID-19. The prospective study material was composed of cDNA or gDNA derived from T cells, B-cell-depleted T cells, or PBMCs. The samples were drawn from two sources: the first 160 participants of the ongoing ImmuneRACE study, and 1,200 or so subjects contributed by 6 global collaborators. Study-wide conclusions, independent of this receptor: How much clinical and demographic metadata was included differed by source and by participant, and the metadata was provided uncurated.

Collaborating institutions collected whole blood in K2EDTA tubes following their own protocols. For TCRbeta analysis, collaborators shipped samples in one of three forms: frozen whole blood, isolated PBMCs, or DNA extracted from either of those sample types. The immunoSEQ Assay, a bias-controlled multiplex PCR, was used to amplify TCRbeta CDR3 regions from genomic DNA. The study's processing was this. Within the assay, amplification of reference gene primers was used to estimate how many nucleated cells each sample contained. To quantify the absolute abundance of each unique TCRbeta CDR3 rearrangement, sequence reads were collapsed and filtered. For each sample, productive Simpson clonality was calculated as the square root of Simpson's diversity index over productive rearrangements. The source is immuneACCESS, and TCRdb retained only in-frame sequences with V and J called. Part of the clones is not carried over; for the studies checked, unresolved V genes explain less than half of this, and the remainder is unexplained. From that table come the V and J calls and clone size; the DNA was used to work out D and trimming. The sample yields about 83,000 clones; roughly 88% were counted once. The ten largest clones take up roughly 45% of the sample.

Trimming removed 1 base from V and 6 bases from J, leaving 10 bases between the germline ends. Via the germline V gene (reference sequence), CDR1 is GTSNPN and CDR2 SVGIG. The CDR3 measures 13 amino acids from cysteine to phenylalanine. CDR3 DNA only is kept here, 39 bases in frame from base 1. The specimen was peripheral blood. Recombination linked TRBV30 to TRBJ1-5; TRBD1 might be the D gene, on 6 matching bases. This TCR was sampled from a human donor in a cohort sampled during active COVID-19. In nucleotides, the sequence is TGTGCCTGGAGTGGGGGAGGGGGTCAGCCCCAGCATTTT. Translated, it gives CAWSGGGGQPQHF.